A single sample gave rise to the 29 T cell receptor beta chains below, sequenced in a study of T cell repertoires in cytomegalovirus infection. TCRdb reprocessed the reads with MiXCR, giving one entry per CDR3 protein. Of under 200,000 distinct CDR3 sequences listed, approximately 9.6% are singletons. The source material was PBMCs. All receptors derive from a human donor in good health (CMV status not recorded). Some clones in this sample may be carry-over from other donors' samples.

This clonotype was detected a few times. This chain links TRBV7-2 with TRBJ2-2, with TRBD2 identical over 7 bases. V lost 0 bases, J lost 4 bases, and 8 bases stayed unmatched. Germline-derived CDR1 and CDR2 are SGHTA and FQGNSA. This CDR3 comprises 17 residues. CDR3 loop: CASSLAGGTALTGELFF. The CDR3 nucleotides read TGTGCCAGCAGCTTAGCGGGGGGGACTGCCCTCACCGGGGAGCTGTTTTTT.

This clonotype was recorded many times. The chain combines TRBV10-3 with TRBJ2-7, with 10 bases identical to TRBD2. In germline, CDR1 is ENHRY, CDR2 SYGVKD. Trimming removed 1 base from V and 6 bases from J; junction bases left unmatched: 9. The CDR3 is 16 residues long. CDR3 loop: CAISELLSGRATEQYF. In DNA form, the CDR3 reads TGTGCCATCAGTGAGTTACTCAGCGGGAGGGCCACCGAGCAGTACTTC.

V is TRBV20-1 and J is TRBJ1-2; D not certain. Germline V lookup: CDR1 DFQATT, CDR2 SNEGSKA (reference sequence). This CDR3 has 15 amino acids. Trimming pared 6 bases from V and 2 bases from J, leaving 19 bases between. CDR3 residues: CSAPPAGGSNYGYTF. The CDR3 DNA follows: TGCAGTGCCCCGCCTGCCGGAGGTTCAAACTATGGCTACACCTTC.

This clonotype occurred a few times. This rearrangement joins TRBV29-1 to TRBJ2-1; D may correspond to TRBD1 or TRBD2 (5 bases each). V lost 8 bases and J 6 bases, leaving 20 bases between the germline ends. This CDR3 has 14 amino acids. Per the germline V gene, CDR1 is SQVTM and CDR2 is ANQGSEA. CDR3 nucleotides: TGCAGCTCCCTGCCCGGGACGTTGGGCAATGAGCAGTTCTTC. It is translated as CSSLPGTLGNEQFF.

This clonotype was recorded at least ten times. This chain links TRBV7-2 with TRBJ1-2; possible D gene TRBD1, 5 bases. The germline V gene encodes CDR1 SGHTA and CDR2 FQGNSA. The CDR3 runs 12 residues. V lost 2 bases, J lost 7 bases, and 8 bases lay in between. The CDR3 sequence is CASSLYQGGYTF. As DNA, the CDR3 is TGTGCCAGCAGCTTATATCAGGGTGGCTACACCTTC.

This clonotype turned up a few times. The chain carries TRBV5-4 and TRBJ1-1, with no clear D. From germline, CDR1 is SGHNT and CDR2 YYREEE (reference sequence). The V end was cut by 5 bases, the J end by 5 bases, with 13 bases between. This CDR3 spans 13 amino acids. CDR3 residues: CASRVWGGTEAFF. The CDR3 DNA reads as TGTGCCAGCAGAGTATGGGGAGGGACTGAAGCTTTCTTT.

At least ten counts were recorded for this clonotype. CDR3 sequence: CASSVGDTGELFF. Written as DNA, the CDR3 is TGTGCCAGCAGCGTAGGGGACACCGGGGAGCTGTTTTTT. The genes are TRBV7-6 and TRBJ2-2; D perhaps matches TRBD1 (5 bases). Deletions cut 5 bases from V and 3 bases from J, with 7 bases between. There are 13 residues in the CDR3. From germline, CDR1 is SGHVS and CDR2 FNYEAQ.

This clonotype was observed a few times. This sequence joins TRBV28 and TRBJ1-2; 9 bases are a match to TRBD1. The CDR3 has 14 amino acids. The V gene end was trimmed by 6 bases and the J gene end by 8 bases; junction bases not matched to a gene: 10. Germline V lookup: CDR1 MDHEN, CDR2 SYDVKM. Written as DNA, the CDR3 is TGTGCCAGCAGAGAAGACAGGGGGTTTGACGGCTACACCTTC. Translating it yields CASREDRGFDGYTF.

This chain connects TRBV28 to TRBJ2-7; the match to TRBD2 covers 11 bases. This CDR3 has 14 residues. Losses at the gene ends were 6 bases for V and 6 bases for J; bases not matched to a gene: 7. CDR1 is MDHEN and CDR2 is SYDVKM in the germline V gene. Here the CDR3 reads CASRTTSGGSEQYF. The CDR3 DNA is TGTGCCAGCAGAACTACTAGCGGGGGATCCGAGCAGTACTTC.

This clonotype turned up a few times. The chain couples TRBV15 to TRBJ2-7, with D perhaps matching TRBD2 (5 bases). The CDR3 has 16 residues. Germline V gives CDR1 LNHNV, CDR2 YYDKDF (reference sequence). Trimming shortened V by 0 bases and J by 0 bases, and 12 bases separated the two germline ends. Written as DNA, the CDR3 is TGTGCCACCAGCAGAGATGTCAGACTATCCTCCTACGAGCAGTACTTC. Protein product: CATSRDVRLSSYEQYF.

The table lists this clonotype with a few counts. The chain has TRBV6-2 or TRBV6-3 and TRBJ1-5; 8 nucleotides line up with TRBD1. This CDR3 has 15 amino acids. The V and J ends lost 8 bases and 6 bases, in that order; junction bases with no gene match: 12. Germline V gene lookup returns CDR1 MNHEY and CDR2 SVGEGT. As DNA, the CDR3 is TGTGCCAGCGGACCATCGGACAGGGTTACTCAGCCCCAGCATTTT. This translates into CASGPSDRVTQPQHF.

The CDR3 bases are TGCAGTGCTAATATTGCCCCAGGGGGGGTTAGAGATACGCAGTATTTT. Its protein is CSANIAPGGVRDTQYF. This chain joins TRBV20-1 and TRBJ2-3, with D perhaps assigned TRBD1 or TRBD2 (7 bases each). Germline CDR1 and CDR2: DFQATT and SNEGSKA (reference sequence). The CDR3 has 16 amino acids. Trimming left V 4 bases short and J 5 bases short, with 22 bases between.

This clonotype came up many times. The J gene is TRBJ1-2, the V gene TRBV7-2; 11 bases line up with TRBD1. CDR1 is SGHTA, CDR2 FQGNSA, per germline. Losses at the gene ends were 5 bases for V and 3 bases for J; bases not matched to a gene: 8. CDR3 length: 16 residues. As DNA, the CDR3 is TGTGCCAGCAGCCCTCAAGGACAGGGGGCTGACTATGGCTACACCTTC. It is translated as CASSPQGQGADYGYTF.

This clonotype was picked up many times. V is TRBV18 and J is TRBJ2-1; TRBD1 aligns across 7 bases. Germline V gives CDR1 KGHSH, CDR2 LQKENI. Trimming removed 5 bases from V and 1 base from J; junction bases left unmatched: 8. This CDR3 spans 16 amino acids. CDR3 loop: CASSATGVSSYNEQFF. In DNA, the CDR3 is TGTGCCAGCTCAGCTACAGGGGTTTCGTCCTACAATGAGCAGTTCTTC.

The sample holds many counts of this clonotype. The chain joins TRBV11-2 to TRBJ2-1; unclear D gene. V gave up 0 bases and J gave up 0 bases, with 12 bases separating them. Germline V lookup: CDR1 SGHAT, CDR2 FQNNGV. The CDR3 extends over 17 amino acids. The CDR3 region has the DNA TGTGCCAGCAGCTTAGATCTCTGGGGAAGCTCCTACAATGAGCAGTTCTTC. Encoded protein: CASSLDLWGSSYNEQFF. Full variable domain (outside the CDR3, taken from reference TRBV11-2 and TRBJ2-1): EAGVAQSPRYKIIEKRQSVAFWCNPISGHATLYWYQQILGQGPKLLIQFQNNGVVDDSQLPKDRFSAERLKGVDSTLKIQPAKLEDSAVYLCASSLDLWGSSYNEQFFGPGTRLTVL.

This clonotype has more than one count but fewer than ten. V and J are TRBV20-1 and TRBJ2-3, with D unresolved. This CDR3 has 14 residues. V was cut by 1 base and J by 0 bases, with 8 bases left in between. From germline, CDR1 is DFQATT and CDR2 SNEGSKA (reference sequence). In DNA form, the CDR3 reads TGCAGTGCTAGAGCTTTGTCTAGCACAGATACGCAGTATTTT. This sequence encodes CSARALSSTDTQYF.

This clonotype has at least ten counts. The chain couples TRBV7-2 to TRBJ1-5; D unresolved. The CDR3 is made up of 12 amino acids. Trimming took off 3 bases at V and 7 bases at J, with 7 bases between the two ends. Germline CDR1 and CDR2: SGHTA and FQGNSA. Here the CDR3 DNA reads TGTGCCAGCAGCTTGGGAAGGCAGCCCCAGCATTTT. Translating it yields CASSLGRQPQHF.

This clonotype was counted many times. J is TRBJ2-5 and V is TRBV2, with 7 bases aligning to TRBD1. Trimming cost V 9 bases and J 3 bases; bases outside gene matches: 7. The germline V gene has CDR1 SNHLY and CDR2 FYNNEI. The CDR3 has 13 amino acids. CDR3 residues: CASSRDREETQYF. As DNA, the CDR3 is TGTGCCAGTAGTAGGGACAGAGAAGAGACCCAGTACTTC.

This clonotype came up a few times. The CDR3 nucleotides read TGTGCCAGCAGGGGACTAGTGAACAATGAGCAGTTCTTC. This codes for CASRGLVNNEQFF. The chain links TRBV5-6 to TRBJ2-1, with TRBD2 matching 8 bases. The CDR3 covers 13 residues. Trimming at V came to 5 bases and at J to 5 bases, leaving 3 bases not matched to a gene. Germline-derived CDR1 and CDR2 are SGHDT and YYEEEE.

This clonotype has ten or more counts. This chain uses TRBV28 with TRBJ2-7; a weak D match, TRBD1 (6 bases). The CDR3 extends over 15 amino acids. CDR1 and CDR2 from the germline V gene are MDHEN and SYDVKM. Trimming stripped 5 bases from V and 0 bases from J, with 14 bases between. CDR3 nucleotides: TGTGCCAGCAGTCAGAGGGGCAGGGGCTCCTACGAGCAGTACTTC. Amino acid sequence: CASSQRGRGSYEQYF.

The chain uses TRBV20-1 and TRBJ1-1, with TRBD1 identical over 9 bases. The CDR3 runs 14 residues. Germline assignment: CDR1 DFQATT and CDR2 SNEGSKA (reference sequence). J gave up 4 bases and V 2 bases, and 5 bases lay outside the gene matches. For the CDR3, the DNA is TGCAGTGCTAGAAACAGGGGGCCGGGCACTGAAGCTTTCTTT. This gives the protein CSARNRGPGTEAFF.

This clonotype was counted many times. This chain joins TRBV7-2 and TRBJ2-6, with D uncertain. Germline loops: CDR1 SGHTA, CDR2 FQGNSA. The CDR3 has 14 residues. V was trimmed by 4 bases and J by 9 bases, leaving 13 bases between them. This CDR3 is CASSYPIRLNVLTF. CDR3 coding DNA: TGTGCCAGCAGCTACCCCATTCGGCTCAACGTCCTGACTTTC.

At least ten counts were recorded for this clonotype. This rearrangement joins TRBV10-3 to TRBJ2-5; 8 nucleotides match TRBD2. The CDR3 length is 15 residues. Germline values: CDR1 ENHRY, CDR2 SYGVKD. With V trimmed by 3 bases and J by 4 bases, 7 bases remained unmatched. The CDR3 loop reads CAISDGREGGETQYF. The CDR3 bases are TGTGCCATCAGTGATGGTCGGGAGGGAGGAGAGACCCAGTACTTC.

The J gene is TRBJ2-1, the V gene TRBV27, with a weak D call TRBD2 (6 bases). Germline loops: CDR1 MNHEY, CDR2 SMNVEV (reference sequence). The CDR3 runs 13 residues. Trimming took off 5 bases at V and 5 bases at J, with 10 bases between the two ends. The DNA for the CDR3 is TGTGCCAGCAGTATCCGGGGGAACAATGAGCAGTTCTTC. This sequence encodes CASSIRGNNEQFF.

This clonotype was seen repeatedly, ten times or more. J is TRBJ1-2 and V is TRBV7-3; 8 bases are shared with TRBD1. The CDR3 loop spans 16 amino acids. Germline assignment: CDR1 SGHTA and CDR2 FQGTGA. J lost 8 bases, V lost 1 base, and 12 bases had no gene match. CDR3 sequence: CASSLSAGQGTKGYTF. CDR3 nucleotides: TGTGCCAGCAGCTTAAGCGCCGGACAGGGAACAAAAGGCTACACCTTC.

This clonotype showed up many times. The chain recombines TRBV7-2 with TRBJ2-1; D gene ambiguous. Germline assignment: CDR1 SGHTA and CDR2 FQGNSA. V was pared by 0 bases and J by 4 bases, with 13 bases between. The CDR3 consists of 16 residues. CDR3 in DNA: TGTGCCAGCAGCTTAGCCTTGCGCCCTAGATACAATGAGCAGTTCTTC. It encodes CASSLALRPRYNEQFF.

Details on this clonotype: Compared with germline, one end of the junction differs, possibly owing to a read error. The chain employs TRBV11-2 and TRBJ1-2, with D possibly being TRBD1 (6 bases). This CDR3 contains 16 residues. Germline V lookup: CDR1 SGHAT, CDR2 FQNNGV. The CDR3 DNA follows: TGTGCCAGCAGCCCTCTTGGGGGGGCGAAGAACTATGACTACACCTTC. Translated, it gives CASSPLGGAKNYDYTF.

This clonotype was seen repeatedly, ten times or more. The gene calls are TRBV7-2 and TRBJ1-5; D uncertain. CDR3 length: 12 amino acids. Trimming left V 9 bases short and J 15 bases short, with 21 bases between. Per germline, CDR1 SGHTA and CDR2 FQGNSA. The CDR3 coding sequence is TGTGCCAGTGCGGGGAATGGTCTAGGGTTGCATTTT. Translation gives CASAGNGLGLHF.

This clonotype was counted ten times or more. The rearrangement uses TRBV6-5 and TRBJ2-4; 12 bases agree with TRBD2. V was pared by 11 bases and J by 7 bases, with 6 bases of the junction left unmatched. Germline V gene lookup returns CDR1 MNHEY and CDR2 SVGAGI. CDR3 length equals 13 residues. The CDR3 region is CASRTSGENIQYF. CDR3 nucleotides: TGTGCCTCCCGGACTAGCGGGGAGAACATTCAGTACTTC.